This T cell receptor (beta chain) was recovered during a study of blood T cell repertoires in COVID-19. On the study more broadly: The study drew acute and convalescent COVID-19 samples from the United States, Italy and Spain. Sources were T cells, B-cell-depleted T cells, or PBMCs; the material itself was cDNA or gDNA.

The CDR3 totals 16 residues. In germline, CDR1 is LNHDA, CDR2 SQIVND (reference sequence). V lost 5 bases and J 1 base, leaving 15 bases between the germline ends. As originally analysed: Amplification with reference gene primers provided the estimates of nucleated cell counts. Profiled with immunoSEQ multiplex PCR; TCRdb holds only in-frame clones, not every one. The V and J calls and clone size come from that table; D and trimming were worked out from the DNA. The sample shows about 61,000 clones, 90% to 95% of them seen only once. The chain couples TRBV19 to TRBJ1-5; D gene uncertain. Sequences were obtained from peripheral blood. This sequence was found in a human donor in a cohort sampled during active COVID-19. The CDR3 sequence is CASSLRGRASNQPQHF. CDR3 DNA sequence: TGTGCCAGTAGTTTGCGCGGGAGGGCGAGCAATCAGCCCCAGCATTTT.